These 30 T cell receptor beta chains were all obtained from the same sample, sequenced in a study of shared clonotypes between healthy human individuals. Data came from immunoSEQ multiplex PCR; TCRdb stores just in-frame clones and leaves some out. The sample carries about a million clones, 60% to 85% recorded once. Sequenced sample: memory CD4+ T cells from PBMCs. The subset is: CD45RA-negative fraction. The receptors originated from a man between 18 and 29 years old in good health. Some clones in this sample may be carry-over from other donors' samples.

This rearrangement joins TRBV28 to TRBJ1-1; no clear D. Trimming cost V 9 bases and J 0 bases, with 8 bases left between them. This CDR3 has 12 amino acids. Germline CDR1 reads MDHEN; CDR2 reads SYDVKM. In DNA, the CDR3 is TGTGCCAGTTGTATTATGAACACTGAAGCTTTCTTT. Translated, it gives CASCIMNTEAFF.

This chain's CDR3 is CASSLDLAGAADTQYF. CDR3 bases: TGTGCCAGCAGCTTAGACCTAGCGGGAGCTGCAGATACGCAGTATTTT. The chain recombines TRBV11-1 with TRBJ2-3; 10 bases agree with TRBD2. The CDR3 loop spans 16 amino acids. The V gene's germline CDR1 is SGHAT and CDR2 FQDESV (reference sequence). The junction had 5 bases not matched to a gene; V was cut back by 1 base and J by 4 bases.

This clone occurred a few times. V usage is TRBV5-1 and J usage is TRBJ1-1; D not certain. The length of the CDR3 is 15 residues. Trimming pared 0 bases from V and 3 bases from J, leaving 12 bases between. The germline CDR1 and CDR2 sequences are SGHRS and YFSETQ. The CDR3 DNA reads TGCGCCAGCAGCTTGGTCGGAGGCGTGGACACTGAAGCTTTCTTT. It encodes CASSLVGGVDTEAFF.

The V and J genes are TRBV5-1 and TRBJ1-1; no definite D call. The germline V and J ends were trimmed by 0 bases and 8 bases, with 14 bases remaining between them. CDR3 size: 14 residues. The germline V gene has CDR1 SGHRS and CDR2 YFSETQ. Written as DNA, the CDR3 is TGCGCCAGCAGCTTGGACCCCTTTAAACAAGAAGCTTTCTTT. It codes for CASSLDPFKQEAFF.

This chain links TRBV30 with TRBJ1-2; weak D call: TRBD1 (6 bases). V dropped 1 base and J dropped 7 bases, with 13 bases sitting between them. The CDR3 has 13 residues. Germline assignment: CDR1 GTSNPN and CDR2 SVGIG (reference sequence). The CDR3 sequence is CAWSATGWGGYTF. CDR3 bases: TGTGCCTGGAGTGCCACAGGGTGGGGTGGCTACACCTTC. The full variable domain, rest sourced from reference TRBV30 and TRBJ1-2, is SQTIHQWPATLVQPVGSPLSLECTVEGTSNPNLYWYRQAAGRGLQLLFYSVGIGQISSEVPQNLSASRPQDRQFILSSKKLLLSDSGFYLCAWSATGWGGYTFGSGTRLTVV.

This clone came up many times. V usage is TRBV29-1 and J usage is TRBJ2-3; 8 nucleotides match TRBD2. The V and J ends lost 8 bases and 8 bases, in that order; junction bases with no gene match: 9. CDR3 length: 12 residues. Per the germline V gene, CDR1 is SQVTM and CDR2 is ANQGSEA. The DNA of the CDR3 is TGCAGCACCCGGGGGGGGGAAAGTACGCAGTATTTT. It translates to CSTRGGESTQYF.

V gene TRBV5-1 combines with J gene TRBJ1-2; 7 bases fit TRBD1. Germline CDR1 and CDR2: SGHRS and YFSETQ. V gave up 4 bases and J gave up 4 bases; unmatched junction bases: 4. The CDR3 is 13 residues long. CDR3: CASSIGGGYGYTF. The CDR3 coding sequence is TGCGCCAGCAGCATAGGGGGCGGCTATGGCTACACCTTC.

This clone was found a few times. The rearrangement links TRBV18 to TRBJ2-2; 9 bases align to TRBD2. CDR3 length: 17 amino acids. V lost 6 bases and J lost 6; bases outside the gene matches: 14. Germline V gene data show CDR1 as KGHSH and CDR2 as LQKENI. The CDR3 protein is CASSQNGLAGAPGELFF. In DNA form, the CDR3 reads TGTGCCAGCTCGCAAAATGGCTTAGCGGGAGCCCCCGGGGAGCTGTTTTTT.

The V call is TRBV28, the J call TRBJ1-1; 8 nucleotides align to TRBD1. V dropped 6 bases and J dropped 3; count of bases not matched to a gene: 6. The CDR3 runs 14 residues. In germline, CDR1 is MDHEN, CDR2 SYDVKM. The CDR3 bases are TGTGCCAGCAGCTTCGGACAGGGATACACTGAAGCTTTCTTT. This encodes CASSFGQGYTEAFF.

A single count supports this clone. The V and J genes are TRBV18 and TRBJ2-7; D is uncertain. Trimming took off 0 bases at V and 5 bases at J, with 5 bases between the two ends. The CDR3 spans 12 residues. Germline loops: CDR1 KGHSH, CDR2 LQKENI. Here the CDR3 reads CASSPPGNEQYF. The CDR3 coding sequence is TGTGCCAGCTCACCACCGGGGAACGAGCAGTACTTC.

This CDR3 reads CASSGGQGAIRETQYF. The CDR3 nucleotides are TGCGCCAGCAGCGGGGGACAGGGGGCGATCCGGGAGACCCAGTACTTC. This chain connects TRBV5-1 to TRBJ2-5; 12 nucleotides match TRBD1. This CDR3 region has 16 residues. The germline V gene encodes CDR1 SGHRS and CDR2 YFSETQ. V lost 4 bases to trimming and J lost 5 bases; unmatched junction nucleotides: 9.

This clone was detected only a few times. In the same sample, other DNA sequences code for this CDR3. The J gene is TRBJ2-7, the V gene TRBV5-6; a weak D match, TRBD2 (6 bases). Trimming cost V 0 bases and J 4 bases, with 11 bases left between them. Germline-derived CDR1 and CDR2 are SGHDT and YYEEEE. The CDR3 spans 14 residues. The CDR3 DNA is TGTGCCAGCAGCTTGGTATCCGGGAGTTACGAGCAGTACTTC. Protein product: CASSLVSGSYEQYF.

There are a few counts of this clone. The chain links TRBV27 to TRBJ2-3, with a possible D match to TRBD1 (5 bases). The CDR3 runs 14 residues. V lost 5 bases and J 0 bases, leaving 9 bases between the germline ends. The germline V gene encodes CDR1 MNHEY and CDR2 SMNVEV (reference sequence). The CDR3 here is CASSGAGSTDTQYF. The CDR3 DNA is TGTGCCAGCAGTGGGGCAGGAAGCACAGATACGCAGTATTTT.

The rearrangement links TRBV9 to TRBJ2-2; 10 bases agree with TRBD2. CDR1 is SGDLS and CDR2 is YYNGEE in the germline V gene. CDR3 length: 15 amino acids. The J segment lost 6 bases and the V segment lost 4 bases, leaving 6 bases of the junction unmatched. The CDR3 loop is CASSLSGRFPGELFF. As DNA, the CDR3 is TGTGCCAGCAGCCTTAGCGGGAGGTTTCCCGGGGAGCTGTTTTTT. Combining the CDR3 with reference TRBV9 and TRBJ2-2 gives the whole variable domain DSGVTQTPKHLITATGQRVTLRCSPRSGDLSVYWYQQSLDQGLQFLIQYYNGEERAKGNILERFSAQQFPDLHSELNLSSLELGDSALYFCASSLSGRFPGELFFGEGSRLTVL.

This clone appeared many times. The same CDR3 can be traced to other DNA sequences in this sample. This rearrangement joins TRBV4-1 to TRBJ1-1; D call uncertain. V dropped 3 bases and J dropped 3 bases, with 14 bases sitting between them. This CDR3 is built from 15 residues. Germline V lookup: CDR1 MGHRA, CDR2 YSYEKL. The CDR3 region has the DNA TGCGCCAGCAGCCAGGGCTCGGGTGGGTACACTGAAGCTTTCTTT. Its translation: CASSQGSGGYTEAFF.

Here the CDR3 DNA reads TGTGCCGTACAGGGTACGGTGAGCGGCTACACCTTC. This sequence encodes CAVQGTVSGYTF. J is TRBJ1-2 and V is TRBV6-1; a possible D gene is TRBD1 (6 bases). The V and J ends lost 11 bases and 8 bases respectively, with 18 bases between them. Germline V gene sequence: CDR1 MNHNS, CDR2 SASEGT. This CDR3 region has 12 residues.

The CDR3 coding sequence is TGTGCCAGCAGTTCCCGGACAGGGGTCCACGAGCAGTACTTC. Its translation is CASSSRTGVHEQYF. The chain joins TRBV28 to TRBJ2-7; 9 bases are shared with TRBD1. CDR3 size: 14 residues. Germline-derived CDR1 and CDR2 are MDHEN and SYDVKM. J gave up 5 bases and V 4 bases, and 6 bases lay outside the gene matches.

The rearrangement joins TRBV30 to TRBJ1-1; D is unresolved. Germline V CDR1 and CDR2: GTSNPN, SVGIG (reference sequence). With 4 bases removed from V and 6 bases from J, the gap between germline ends came to 12 bases. The CDR3 is 12 residues long. The CDR3 DNA follows: TGTGCCTGGATAAGGGTCTCCTCTGAAGCTTTCTTT. Residues: CAWIRVSSEAFF.

The chain combines TRBV10-3 with TRBJ2-5; maybe TRBD2 (5 bases). Germline lookup yields CDR1 ENHRY and CDR2 SYGVKD. Trimming left V 6 bases short and J 3 bases short, with 11 bases between. The CDR3 consists of 13 residues. CDR3 loop: CAISETIKETQYF. In DNA form, the CDR3 reads TGTGCCATCAGCGAGACTATTAAAGAGACCCAGTACTTC.

Comments on this clone: Distinct nucleotide sequences in the sample also encode this CDR3. In DNA form, the CDR3 reads TGTGCCAGCTCACCTGGGACTAGCGGGACCTACAATGAGCAGTTCTTC. Translating gives CASSPGTSGTYNEQFF. This sequence joins TRBV18 and TRBJ2-1, with 13 bases identical to TRBD2. This CDR3 spans 16 amino acids. The germline gives CDR1 KGHSH, CDR2 LQKENI. V lost 3 bases to trimming and J lost 2 bases; unmatched junction nucleotides: 1.

This clone was recorded a few times. The CDR3 loop is CASSGGTGSSEAFF. For the CDR3, the DNA is TGTGCCAGCAGCGGAGGGACAGGGTCAAGTGAGGCTTTCTTT. The V and J genes are TRBV11-2 and TRBJ1-1, with 9 nucleotides matching TRBD1. Per the germline V gene, CDR1 is SGHAT and CDR2 is FQNNGV. V lost 5 bases and J lost 11; bases outside the gene matches: 12. CDR3 size: 14 residues.

This clone showed up just a few times. The junction does not match germline at one end; this may be a read error. J is TRBJ1-4 and V is TRBV2; D is unresolved. Per germline, CDR1 SNHLY and CDR2 FYNNEI. The CDR3 is made up of 10 amino acids. The CDR3, as DNA: TGTGCCAGCAGTGAAAACCGGCTGACTTTT. Translating gives CASSENRLTF.

The rearrangement uses TRBV2 and TRBJ2-1; perhaps TRBD1 as D (6 bases). V was shortened by 7 bases and J by 8 bases, with 12 bases between the two germline ends. This CDR3 spans 12 amino acids. CDR1 is SNHLY, CDR2 FYNNEI, per germline. The DNA of the CDR3 is TGTGCCAGCAACAGGGTGGGTGATGAGCAGTTCTTC. As protein: CASNRVGDEQFF.

V and J are TRBV18 and TRBJ2-4; 14 bases map to TRBD2. CDR3 length: 16 amino acids. The V and J ends lost 3 bases and 4 bases, in that order; junction bases with no gene match: 2. Per germline, CDR1 KGHSH and CDR2 LQKENI. The CDR3 is CASSPGLAGVKNIQYF. In DNA, the CDR3 is TGTGCCAGCTCACCGGGACTAGCGGGAGTAAAAAACATTCAGTACTTC.

The chain carries TRBV5-1 and TRBJ2-3, with 13 bases aligning to TRBD2. Germline CDR1 and CDR2: SGHRS and YFSETQ. V shed 4 bases and J 0 bases; nucleotides not matched to a gene: 11. This CDR3 has 19 residues. CDR3 in amino acids: CASSPGLAGDRASTDTQYF. CDR3 bases: TGCGCCAGCAGCCCCGGACTAGCGGGAGACCGTGCTAGCACAGATACGCAGTATTTT.

The chain recombines TRBV7-2 with TRBJ1-2; perhaps TRBD1 as D (5 bases). V gave up 4 bases and J gave up 6 bases, with 18 bases separating them. CDR3 length: 15 amino acids. Germline V gene lookup returns CDR1 SGHTA and CDR2 FQGNSA. The CDR3 coding sequence is TGTGCCAGCAGCTCGTCCGGGACGCCCGGCAATGGCTACACCTTC. This encodes CASSSSGTPGNGYTF.

Points on this clone: Different DNA sequences within this sample yield the same CDR3. CDR3 amino acids: CASSYSGGGTEAFF. DNA for the CDR3: TGTGCCAGCAGTTACTCAGGGGGGGGCACTGAAGCTTTCTTT. This chain links TRBV6-5 with TRBJ1-1; D may be TRBD1 (6 bases). CDR3 length: 14 residues. Trimming removed 0 bases at V and 4 bases at J, with 9 bases between. Per germline, CDR1 MNHEY and CDR2 SVGAGI.

This clone turned up a few times. This chain connects TRBV29-1 to TRBJ1-4, with 7 positions matching TRBD1. V dropped 6 bases and J dropped 5; count of bases not matched to a gene: 3. This CDR3 spans 12 amino acids. CDR1 is SQVTM and CDR2 is ANQGSEA in the germline V gene. This CDR3 reads CSVQGVNEKLFF. The CDR3 DNA sequence: TGCAGCGTGCAGGGGGTAAATGAAAAACTGTTTTTT.

This rearrangement joins TRBV7-6 to TRBJ1-1; possibly TRBD1 for D (5 bases). The CDR3 loop spans 15 amino acids. The germline gives CDR1 SGHVS, CDR2 FNYEAQ. The ends were cut back, 1 base at V and 3 bases at J, with 12 bases in the middle. CDR3 in DNA: TGTGCCAGCAGCTTAGGGGGGTCTTTCGACACTGAAGCTTTCTTT. It yields the protein CASSLGGSFDTEAFF.

The gene calls are TRBV5-4 and TRBJ2-3; TRBD2 matches at 10 bases. Germline CDR1 is SGHNT and CDR2 is YYREEE (reference sequence). The CDR3 has 17 amino acids. The V gene end was trimmed by 4 bases and the J gene end by 6 bases; junction bases not matched to a gene: 14. CDR3 region: CASSLMQSGRAWDTQYF. DNA for the CDR3: TGTGCCAGCAGCCTTATGCAGAGCGGGAGGGCATGGGATACGCAGTATTTT.